Below, 25 T cell receptor beta chains from the same sample are listed, as sequenced in a study of neurological immune-mediated disorders. TCRdb re-derived calls from the 5' RACE reads in MiXCR, one entry per CDR3 protein. The sample contains about 84,000 distinct CDR3 sequences, under 13% of which appear only once. Sequencing was carried out using PBMCs. All receptors derive from a man aged 35 to 55 in good health.

At least ten counts were recorded for this clonotype. The gene calls are TRBV25-1 and TRBJ1-1; D is unclear. The CDR3 length is 13 residues. V lost 2 bases, J lost 10 bases, and 14 bases lay in between. Germline loops: CDR1 MGHDK, CDR2 SYGVNS. CDR3 in amino acids: CASSETGSRVAFF. CDR3 bases: TGTGCCAGCAGTGAAACGGGATCTCGAGTAGCTTTCTTT.

This clonotype turned up a few times. This chain links TRBV2 with TRBJ2-7; weak D call: TRBD2 (7 bases). CDR1 is SNHLY, CDR2 FYNNEI, per germline. V gave up 10 bases and J gave up 6 bases, with 16 bases separating them. The CDR3 covers 12 residues. CDR3 in amino acids: CATIGGESEQYF. The CDR3 DNA sequence: TGTGCCACCATAGGGGGGGAAAGCGAGCAGTACTTC.

This clonotype was seen many times. The V gene is TRBV29-1, the J gene TRBJ1-1, with D uncertain. CDR1 and CDR2 (germline): SQVTM, ANQGSEA. The V end lost 0 bases, the J end lost 4 bases, and 6 bases lay between the germline ends. The CDR3 has 12 residues. The CDR3 DNA reads TGCAGCGTTGAAGATCGGGGCACTGAAGCTTTCTTT. The encoded protein is CSVEDRGTEAFF. The entire variable domain, with the rest obtained from reference TRBV29-1 and TRBJ1-1, is as follows: SAVISQKPSRDICQRGTSLTIQCQVDSQVTMMFWYRQQPGQSLTLIATANQGSEATYESGFVIDKFPISRPNLTFSTLTVSNMSPEDSSIYLCSVEDRGTEAFFGQGTRLTVV.

As concerns this clonotype: A read error is possible here, since a much larger clone lies one base away. This chain uses TRBV28 with TRBJ2-4, with 8 bases fitting TRBD1. Germline V gives CDR1 MDHEN, CDR2 SYDVKM. This CDR3 spans 13 amino acids. V was clipped by 6 bases and J by 8 bases; unmatched bases: 6. The CDR3 DNA reads as TGTGCCAGCAGACGGACAGGGATGGACATTCAGTACTTC. As protein: CASRRTGMDIQYF. Full variable domain (missing parts from reference TRBV28 and TRBJ2-4): DVKVTQSSRYLVKRTGEKVFLECVQDMDHENMFWYRQDPGLGLRLIYFSYDVKMKEKGDIPEGYSVSREKKERFSLILESASTNQTSMYLCASRRTGMDIQYFGAGTRLSVL.

This clonotype was recorded a few times. The CDR3, as DNA: TGCGCCAGCACCGGACTAGCGGGGGGGCATGGCGATACGCAGTATTTT. This codes for CASTGLAGGHGDTQYF. The chain is built from TRBV5-1 and TRBJ2-3; TRBD2 matches at 15 bases. J gave up 6 bases and V 6 bases, and 8 bases lay outside the gene matches. Germline CDR1 reads SGHRS; CDR2 reads YFSETQ. This CDR3 is 16 amino acids long. Looking up the rest from reference TRBV5-1 and TRBJ2-3 gives the full variable domain: KAGVTQTPRYLIKTRGQQVTLSCSPISGHRSVSWYQQTPGQGLQFLFEYFSETQRNKGNFPGRFSGRQFSNSRSEMNVSTLELGDSALYLCASTGLAGGHGDTQYFGPGTRLTVL.

This clonotype was observed at least ten times. J is TRBJ1-1 and V is TRBV5-5, with 9 bases lining up with TRBD1. The ends lost 4 bases at V and 5 bases at J; junction bases unmatched: 12. CDR1 SGHKS and CDR2 YYEKEE come from the germline V gene (reference sequence). CDR3 length: 16 amino acids. The CDR3 sequence: CASSATRDRAGTEAFF. Written as DNA, the CDR3 is TGTGCCAGCAGCGCGACGCGGGACAGGGCTGGGACTGAAGCTTTCTTT.

In its sample, this clonotype was seen many times. The rearrangement uses TRBV29-1 and TRBJ2-7; 7 bases fit TRBD2. The CDR3 contains 12 residues. The ends lost 6 bases at V and 3 bases at J; junction bases unmatched: 5. Germline V CDR1 and CDR2: SQVTM, ANQGSEA. The CDR3 region has the DNA TGCAGCGTCCTGGGGGGGGTCTACGAGCAGTACTTC. This codes for CSVLGGVYEQYF.

This clonotype was counted at least ten times. The J gene is TRBJ2-1, the V gene TRBV3-1; D possibly corresponds to TRBD2 (6 bases). CDR3 size: 18 residues. Germline CDR1 LGHDT, CDR2 YNNKEL (reference sequence). The V end lost 1 base, the J end lost 0 bases, and 16 bases lay between the germline ends. Here the CDR3 reads CASSQVLEVGSSYNEQFF. DNA of the CDR3: TGTGCCAGCAGCCAAGTTCTGGAAGTCGGGAGCTCCTACAATGAGCAGTTCTTC.

This clonotype has a count of ten or more. The J gene is TRBJ2-1, the V gene TRBV28; 7 nucleotides line up with TRBD2. Trimming at V came to 6 bases and at J to 1 base, leaving 9 bases not matched to a gene. From germline, CDR1 is MDHEN and CDR2 SYDVKM. This CDR3 region has 16 residues. CDR3 coding DNA: TGTGCCAGCAGGGGGGGGGACCCCAGGTCCTACAATGAGCAGTTCTTC. It yields the protein CASRGGDPRSYNEQFF.

This clonotype was recorded at least ten times. This chain uses TRBV6-2 or TRBV6-3 with TRBJ1-1, with a possible D match to TRBD1 (6 bases). The CDR3 is 18 residues long. Germline loops: CDR1 MNHEY, CDR2 SVGEGT. V gave up 7 bases and J gave up 4 bases, with 28 bases separating them. CDR3 sequence reads: CASKSTFSGYREGTEAFF. The CDR3 bases are TGTGCCAGCAAATCTACCTTCTCGGGCTACAGGGAAGGCACTGAAGCTTTCTTT.

In its sample, this clonotype was seen many times. This sequence joins TRBV7-9 and TRBJ1-1; 8 nucleotides line up with TRBD1. Trimming removed 4 bases from V and 4 bases from J; junction bases left unmatched: 8. The CDR3 covers 15 residues. Germline loops: CDR1 SEHNR, CDR2 FQNEAQ (reference sequence). The CDR3 nucleotides are TGTGCCAGCAGCTCCTTTGGGACAGGTGGCACTGAAGCTTTCTTT. Translated, it gives CASSSFGTGGTEAFF. Complete variable domain (other parts from reference TRBV7-9 and TRBJ1-1): DTGVSQNPRHKITKRGQNVTFRCDPISEHNRLYWYRQTLGQGPEFLTYFQNEAQLEKSRLLSDRFSAERPKGSFSTLEIQRTEQGDSAMYLCASSSFGTGGTEAFFGQGTRLTVV.

There are many counts of this clonotype. V usage is TRBV27 and J usage is TRBJ2-5, with no clear D. Germline-derived CDR1 and CDR2 are MNHEY and SMNVEV (reference sequence). This CDR3 has 13 residues. Trimming stripped 1 base from V and 5 bases from J, with 8 bases between. CDR3 sequence reads: CASSLWFRETQYF. The CDR3 DNA sequence: TGTGCCAGCAGTTTATGGTTCCGGGAGACCCAGTACTTC.

The rearrangement uses TRBV5-1 and TRBJ2-7, with D possibly matching TRBD1 (5 bases). The CDR3 has 15 residues. Per germline, CDR1 SGHRS and CDR2 YFSETQ. Trimming stripped 0 bases from V and 2 bases from J, with 12 bases between. The CDR3, as DNA: TGCGCCAGCAGCTTGGAGGGCAGGGTTACCTACGAGCAGTACTTC. It yields the protein CASSLEGRVTYEQYF.

This clonotype was recorded at least ten times. This chain links TRBV24-1 with TRBJ2-1; TRBD2 matches 14 bases. The CDR3 is 17 residues long. The ends lost 4 bases at V and 5 bases at J; junction bases unmatched: 6. Germline V gives CDR1 KGHDR, CDR2 SFDVKD. CDR3 nucleotides: TGTGCCACCAGTGACCGGGGACTAGCGGGAGCCAACAATGAGCAGTTCTTC. This codes for CATSDRGLAGANNEQFF.

This clonotype was seen at least ten times. The rearrangement joins TRBV20-1 to TRBJ2-6; D is unresolved. The CDR3 contains 17 residues. Germline V CDR1 and CDR2: DFQATT, SNEGSKA (reference sequence). V dropped 0 bases and J dropped 2 bases, with 14 bases sitting between them. The CDR3 loop reads CSARDSLRMAGANVLTF. In DNA form, the CDR3 reads TGCAGTGCTAGAGATTCCCTTCGCATGGCTGGGGCCAACGTCCTGACTTTC.

In this sample, this clonotype turned up many times. The CDR3 spells CASSYDLGTDTQYF. The CDR3 DNA reads as TGTGCCAGCAGTTATGATCTCGGCACAGATACGCAGTATTTT. The rearrangement links TRBV6-6 to TRBJ2-3; unclear D gene. The V end was cut by 3 bases, the J end by 1 base, with 8 bases between. The CDR3 sequence is 14 residues long. Germline V gene data show CDR1 as MNHNY and CDR2 as SVGAGI (reference sequence).

This clonotype has at least ten counts. The rearrangement links TRBV7-2 to TRBJ2-7; D unclear. In germline, CDR1 is SGHTA, CDR2 FQGNSA. The CDR3 is 14 residues long. Trimming removed 1 base from V and 2 bases from J, with 9 bases in between. The CDR3 coding sequence is TGTGCCAGCAGCTTAGATCTTGGGGCCTACGAGCAGTACTTC. Translation gives CASSLDLGAYEQYF.

This clonotype was counted many times. The V gene is TRBV13, the J gene TRBJ1-2, with D unclear. The CDR3 totals 15 residues. Per germline, CDR1 PRHDT and CDR2 FYEKMQ (reference sequence). V was cut by 0 bases and J by 4 bases, with 12 bases left in between. The CDR3 DNA follows: TGTGCCAGCAGCTTAGGTTCCCAGACACTCTATGGCTACACCTTC. Its translation is CASSLGSQTLYGYTF. Using reference TRBV13 and TRBJ1-2 for the parts outside the CDR3, the full variable domain is AAGVIQSPRHLIKEKRETATLKCYPIPRHDTVYWYQQGPGQDPQFLISFYEKMQSDKGSIPDRFSAQQFSDYHSELNMSSLELGDSALYFCASSLGSQTLYGYTFGSGTRLTVV.

This clonotype has ten or more counts. V gene TRBV12-3 or TRBV12-4 combines with J gene TRBJ1-2, with D maybe TRBD1 (6 bases). Deletions cut 6 bases from V and 3 bases from J, with 14 bases between. This CDR3 comprises 14 residues. DNA for the CDR3: TGTGCCAGCAGCCTAAACAGGGACGACTATGGCTACACCTTC. It codes for CASSLNRDDYGYTF.

In this sample, this clonotype turned up many times. The chain uses TRBV20-1 and TRBJ1-5; D gene ambiguous. Per germline, CDR1 DFQATT and CDR2 SNEGSKA (reference sequence). Trimming pared 3 bases from V and 0 bases from J, leaving 12 bases between. This CDR3 is 15 amino acids long. The CDR3 loop reads CSASGVADSNQPQHF. Here the CDR3 DNA reads TGCAGTGCTAGCGGTGTTGCGGATAGCAATCAGCCCCAGCATTTT.

The sample holds many counts of this clonotype. J is TRBJ2-6 and V is TRBV27, with TRBD2 matching over 8 bases. This CDR3 is built from 17 residues. Germline CDR1 reads MNHEY; CDR2 reads SMNVEV (reference sequence). The junction had 8 bases not matched to a gene; V was cut back by 5 bases and J by 2 bases. The CDR3: CASSPSPGGAGANVLTF. The CDR3, as DNA: TGTGCCAGCAGTCCCTCCCCGGGGGGGGCTGGGGCCAACGTCCTGACTTTC.

This clonotype was seen only once. This chain joins TRBV7-2 and TRBJ2-5, with D possibly TRBD2 on 6 matching bases. CDR3 length: 15 residues. The V and J ends lost 5 bases and 5 bases respectively, with 18 bases between them. CDR1 is SGHTA, CDR2 FQGNSA, per germline. The CDR3 loop reads CASSAEGQAGETQYF. The CDR3 DNA sequence: TGTGCCAGCAGCGCCGAGGGTCAGGCGGGGGAGACCCAGTACTTC.

This clonotype occurred once. This may be a read error, as it is one base from a much larger clone. This chain uses TRBV14 with TRBJ1-1, with D unclear. Trimming took off 0 bases at V and 2 bases at J, with 10 bases between the two ends. The V gene's germline CDR1 is SGHDN and CDR2 FVKESK. This CDR3 has 15 residues. The CDR3 nucleotides are TGTGCCAGCAGCCAAGATTGGAACGGAAACACTGAAGCTTTCTTT. It translates to CASSQDWNGNTEAFF.

This clonotype turned up a few times. The J gene is TRBJ2-7, the V gene TRBV5-5, with 15 bases aligning to TRBD2. The ends lost 2 bases at V and 0 bases at J; junction bases unmatched: 3. This CDR3 is built from 17 residues. Per germline, CDR1 SGHKS and CDR2 YYEKEE (reference sequence). CDR3 sequence: CASSFGTSGRSSYEQYF. CDR3 nucleotide sequence: TGTGCCAGCAGCTTCGGGACTAGCGGGAGGAGCTCCTACGAGCAGTACTTC.

Turning to this clonotype: At one end, the junction sequence differs from germline, possibly due to a read error. The chain uses TRBV5-5 and TRBJ2-1; D is tentatively TRBD1 or TRBD2 (6 bases each). The CDR3 is 14 amino acids. Germline CDR1 and CDR2: SGHKS and YYEKEE (reference sequence). The CDR3 nucleotides are TGTGCCAGCAGCGTCTGGAGGGGAAGGGGGGCAAGTTGCTTC. It encodes CASSVWRGRGASCF.